This T cell receptor beta chain was recorded in a study of T cells in Graves' hyperthyroidism and ophthalmopathy (dated by TCRdb to between 2018 and 2021). Turning to the overall study: Peripheral blood was sampled at the time of initial diagnosis, prior to any treatment. A discovery cohort of 95 to 100 patients, fewer than 50 with Graves' ophthalmopathy and approximately 57 with stable Graves' hyperthyroidism, was used to find distinguishing TCR V-J signatures. An independent validation cohort of under 20 hyperthyroidism patients and over 15 patients who later progressed to ophthalmopathy tested prospective prediction of ophthalmopathy. The roughly 94 discovery patients were randomly divided into training and test sets at a 7:3 ratio. In about six Graves' hyperthyroidism patients, the study also compared T-cell repertoires from thyroid tissue with T-cell repertoires from blood. Following sampling, methimazole starting at 30 mg daily was given to hyperthyroidism patients, and high-dose intravenous methylprednisolone was given to ophthalmopathy patients. The paper reports TCR Vbeta CDR3 sequencing of approximately 140 peripheral blood samples: over 40 ophthalmopathy, under 80 hyperthyroidism and 17 progressor patients. Broader findings and caveats from the paper: No statistical method was used to set the sample size in advance, and investigators knew the group allocation. Most expanded thyroid clonotypes (frequency above 0.001) were also detected in blood, a finding suggesting that blood repertoires may reflect thyroid immune responses. During validation, the model predicted progression to ophthalmopathy a median of approximately 6.5 months ahead of onset, with roughly 65% sensitivity and under 85% specificity. A 13 V-J signature model separated ophthalmopathy from stable hyperthyroidism, with 87.88% sensitivity and around 84% specificity in cross-validation and 80%/75% in testing.

The TCR beta CDR3 regions were amplified from the RNA transcripts. For the first round of RT-PCR on the TCR CDR3, the HTBI primer set was used together with the Qiagen OneStep RT-PCR kit. The libraries were constructed in a second round of multiplex PCR and then size-selected and purified. Sequencing of the libraries was done on an Illumina HiSeq2000 using paired-end 100 bp reads. In the source study's methods: SOAPnuke was used to process the raw data, removing reads that contained adapters or uncalled bases, had a mean Phred below 15, or lacked an exact match to the constant primer or identifier. High-quality paired reads were merged with COPE v1.2.5, and unique nucleotide sequences were defined as clonotypes. MiTCR v1.1 was used to align the clonotypes against IMGT TRBV, TRBD and TRBJ reference segments. Only V-J combinations with frequency above 0.0001, covering about 99% of repertoires, were analysed. A TCS score was defined as the ratio of F50 (clonal expansion) to E x V (chaos), with BLOSUM62-based TCRdist applied between CDR3 peptides within each V-J. Welch's t-statistics and random forest reduced 514 V-J features to 10 to 15, which were used in a naive Bayes classifier (R e1071). The public reads were quality trimmed at Q25 with fastp and then assembled into clones with MiXCR by TCRdb, keeping productive beta chains. A single entry per CDR3 protein holds the most common genes and DNA from its merged rows. TCRdb's processing, not the study's, gives the V and J calls here. In all, the sample holds about 480,000 distinct CDR3 sequences, and roughly 24% of those were seen once. About 11% of the sample goes to the ten largest clones.

In the ophthalmopathy patients, disease was moderately to severely active, with a Clinical Activity Score of 3 or more, a NOSPECS grade of 4 or more, and a duration of less than 3 months. Any patient with an uncontrolled infection, another autoimmune disease, pregnancy or lactation was excluded. Clinical symptoms, serum thyroxine and TRAb, thyroid ultrasound, and orbital computed tomography formed the basis for the diagnoses. PBMCs were separated from approximately 10 ml of fresh peripheral blood using Ficoll-Paque density gradient centrifugation. Total RNA was extracted using Trizol reagent, and RNA quality was assessed on an Agilent 2100 Bioanalyzer. V is pruned by 6 bases and J by 5 bases, leaving 12 bases of the junction without a gene match. Per the germline V gene, SQVTM is the CDR1 and ANQGSEA is the CDR2. CDR3 length: 15 amino acids, cysteine to phenylalanine. Only CDR3 DNA remains: 45 bases, in frame from the first base.

This clonotype was recorded a few times. The antigen it binds to is not known. Base-call qualities are not available, and no considerably larger clone is one nucleotide away. This TCR was sampled from a woman between 25 and 40 years old with Graves' ophthalmopathy. Specimen: blood. This chain joins TRBV29-1 to TRBJ2-5; 10 nucleotides in the junction match TRBD1. CDR3 protein: CSVQVGTGVGETQYF. In nucleotide form, the sequence is TGCAGCGTCCAAGTAGGGACAGGGGTGGGGGAGACCCAGTACTTC.